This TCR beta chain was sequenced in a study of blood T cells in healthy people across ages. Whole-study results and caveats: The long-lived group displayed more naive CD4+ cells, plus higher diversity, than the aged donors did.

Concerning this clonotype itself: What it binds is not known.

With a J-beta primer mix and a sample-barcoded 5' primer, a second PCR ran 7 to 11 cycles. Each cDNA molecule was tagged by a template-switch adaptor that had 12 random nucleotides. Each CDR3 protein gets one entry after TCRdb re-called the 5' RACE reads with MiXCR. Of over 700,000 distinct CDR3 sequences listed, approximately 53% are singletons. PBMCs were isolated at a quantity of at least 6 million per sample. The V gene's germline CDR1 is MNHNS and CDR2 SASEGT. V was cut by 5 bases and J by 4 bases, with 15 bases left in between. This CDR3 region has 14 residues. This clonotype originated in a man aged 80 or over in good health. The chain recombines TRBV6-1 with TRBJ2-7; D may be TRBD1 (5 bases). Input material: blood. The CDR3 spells CASSNKQDPYEQYF. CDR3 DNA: TGTGCCAGCAGTAACAAACAGGATCCATACGAGCAGTACTTC.